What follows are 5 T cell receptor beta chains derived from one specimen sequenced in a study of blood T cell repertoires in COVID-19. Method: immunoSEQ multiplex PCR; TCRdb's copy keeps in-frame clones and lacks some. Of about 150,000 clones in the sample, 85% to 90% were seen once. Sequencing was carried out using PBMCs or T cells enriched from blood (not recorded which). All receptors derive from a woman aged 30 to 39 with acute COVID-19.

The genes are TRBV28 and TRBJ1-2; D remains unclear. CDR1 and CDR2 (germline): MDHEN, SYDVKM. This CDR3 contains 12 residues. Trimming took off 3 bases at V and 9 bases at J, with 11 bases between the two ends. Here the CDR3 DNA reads TGTGCCAGCAGTTTCCGGGTCCGACGCTACACCTTC. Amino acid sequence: CASSFRVRRYTF.

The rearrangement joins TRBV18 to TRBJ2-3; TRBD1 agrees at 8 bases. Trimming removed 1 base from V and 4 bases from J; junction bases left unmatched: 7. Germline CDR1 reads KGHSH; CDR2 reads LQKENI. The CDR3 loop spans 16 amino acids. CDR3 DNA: TGTGCCAGCTCACCACGGGTGACAGGGGCCTCAGATACGCAGTATTTT. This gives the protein CASSPRVTGASDTQYF. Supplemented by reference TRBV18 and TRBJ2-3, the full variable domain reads NAGVMQNPRHLVRRRGQEARLRCSPMKGHSHVYWYRQLPEEGLKFMVYLQKENIIDESGMPKERFSAEFPKEGPSILRIQQVVRGDSAAYFCASSPRVTGASDTQYFGPGTRLTVL.

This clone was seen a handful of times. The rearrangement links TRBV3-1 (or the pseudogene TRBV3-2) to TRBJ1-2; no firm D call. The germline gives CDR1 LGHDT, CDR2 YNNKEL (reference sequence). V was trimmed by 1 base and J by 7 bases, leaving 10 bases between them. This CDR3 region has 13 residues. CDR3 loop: CASSQAASGGYTF. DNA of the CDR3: TGTGCCAGCAGCCAAGCGGCGTCGGGTGGCTACACCTTC.

CDR3 in amino acids: CASSLAASYEQYF. The CDR3 DNA follows: TGCGCCAGCAGCCTAGCGGCGTCCTACGAGCAGTACTTC. The chain uses TRBV10-2 and TRBJ2-7; 7 bases line up with TRBD2. Germline CDR1 and CDR2: WSHSY and SAAADI. Trimming at V came to 6 bases and at J to 1 base, leaving 3 bases not matched to a gene. The CDR3 totals 13 residues.

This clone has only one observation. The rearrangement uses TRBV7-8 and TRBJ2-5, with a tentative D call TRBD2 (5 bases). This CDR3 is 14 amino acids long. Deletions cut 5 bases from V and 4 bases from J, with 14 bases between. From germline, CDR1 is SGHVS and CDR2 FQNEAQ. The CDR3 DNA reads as TGTGCCAGCAGCATTTCCGGGATTCGAGAGACCCAGTACTTC. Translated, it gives CASSISGIRETQYF. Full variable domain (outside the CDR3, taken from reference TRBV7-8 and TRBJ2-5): GAGVSQSPRYKVAKRGQDVALRCDPISGHVSLFWYQQALGQGPEFLTYFQNEAQLDKSGLPSDRFFAERPEGSVSTLKIQRTQQEDSAVYLCASSISGIRETQYFGPGTRLLVL.